The subject of this entry is one TCR beta chain. Its antigen remains unidentified. The data derive from a study of T cells in localized non-small cell lung cancer. V was shortened by 0 bases and J by 5 bases, with 1 base between the two germline ends. Germline assignment: CDR1 SGHVS and CDR2 FQNEAQ. This CDR3 spans 12 amino acids. TCRdb keeps only in-frame clones here, not all; method: immunoSEQ multiplex PCR. The sample has over 50,000 clones; approximately 80% are singletons. Study-wide findings and caveats: Uninvolved nearby lung showed the greatest T cell clonality, exceeding that found in tumor. Longer overall survival was linked to higher blood T cell density. Median detection of top 100 tumor clones in adjacent lung was under 75 clones. Sequencing was restricted to one tumor region; therefore, heterogeneity remains possible.

This TCR derives from a man aged 35 to 69 with stage III lung adenocarcinoma. The V call is TRBV7-8, the J call TRBJ2-2; D is uncertain. Material: peripheral blood mononuclear cells, obtained before any cancer treatment. CDR3 amino acids: CASSLATGELFF. The CDR3 nucleotides read TGTGCCAGCAGCTTAGCGACCGGGGAGCTGTTTTTT.